This is a list of T cell receptor beta chains from one sample in a study of neurological immune-mediated disorders. TCRdb itself ran the 5' RACE reads through MiXCR, one entry per CDR3 protein. The sample carries about 60,000 distinct CDR3 sequences, approximately 3.1% recorded once. The sequencing sample was made of PBMCs. These receptors were obtained from a woman aged 55-69 years with multiple sclerosis. CDR3s leave out the opening cysteine and the closing phenylalanine or tryptophan.

v_call: TRBV20-1; cdr3_length: 12; cdr3_aa: SARQQGESSPLH
v_call: TRBV5-1; cdr3_length: 14; cdr3_aa: ASSSGQGANTGELF
v_call: TRBV20-1; cdr3_length: 12; cdr3_aa: SATVPGRNYEQY
v_call: TRBV7-2; cdr3_length: 15; cdr3_aa: ASSLAGGAGVKLGYT
v_call: TRBV4-1; cdr3_length: 15; cdr3_aa: ASSQGSGGPPVETQY
v_call: TRBV20-1; cdr3_length: 10; cdr3_aa: SADTHTDTQY
v_call: TRBV9; cdr3_length: 10; cdr3_aa: ASSVDRAPPF
v_call: TRBV7-7; cdr3_length: 13; cdr3_aa: ASSLGLAGGDEQF
v_call: TRBV28; cdr3_length: 16; cdr3_aa: ASTPRTSGKVILNEQF
v_call: TRBV10-3; cdr3_length: 13; cdr3_aa: AITRGPSGANVLT
v_call: TRBV20-1; cdr3_length: 15; cdr3_aa: SARPNGLAGGPHEQF
v_call: TRBV7-6; cdr3_length: 10; cdr3_aa: ASGGGGETQY
v_call: TRBV6-6; cdr3_length: 12; cdr3_aa: ASSYDAGWETQY
v_call: TRBV29-1; cdr3_length: 9; cdr3_aa: SVANTDTQY
v_call: TRBV4-1; cdr3_length: 14; cdr3_aa: ASSQDPGHSTDTQY
v_call: TRBV15; cdr3_length: 12; cdr3_aa: ATSTLGVGETQY
v_call: TRBV5-1; cdr3_length: 10; cdr3_aa: ASRTEISPLH
v_call: TRBV2; cdr3_length: 13; cdr3_aa: ASSEGLSFTGELF
v_call: TRBV20-1; cdr3_length: 10; cdr3_aa: SATTPAETQY
v_call: TRBV11-2; cdr3_length: 13; cdr3_aa: ASSPTGFPSYEQY
v_call: TRBV5-1; cdr3_length: 12; cdr3_aa: ASSLDRGPDTQY
v_call: TRBV10-3; cdr3_length: 10; cdr3_aa: AIKDFAYEQY
v_call: TRBV7-2; cdr3_length: 13; cdr3_aa: ASSFARDGQNIQY
v_call: TRBV24-1; cdr3_length: 14; cdr3_aa: ATSDGGRYSNQPQH
v_call: TRBV5-1; cdr3_length: 13; cdr3_aa: ASSPSGTEGQPQH
v_call: TRBV20-1; cdr3_length: 10; cdr3_aa: SAPENTDTQY
v_call: TRBV5-5; cdr3_length: 13; cdr3_aa: ASSWGRGLNTEAF
v_call: TRBV4-2; cdr3_length: 10; cdr3_aa: ASSQGGYEQY
v_call: TRBV12-3/TRBV12-4; cdr3_length: 10; cdr3_aa: ASSPRRQTQY
v_call: TRBV27; cdr3_length: 14; cdr3_aa: ASSPRTGAMNTEAF
v_call: TRBV5-1; cdr3_length: 12; cdr3_aa: ASSPGLAEETQY
v_call: TRBV28; cdr3_length: 14; cdr3_aa: ASSLWRQVRSYEQY
v_call: TRBV15; cdr3_length: 14; cdr3_aa: ATSARLGRNTGELF
v_call: TRBV20-1; cdr3_length: 13; cdr3_aa: SARVEGSTLYEQY
v_call: TRBV11-2; cdr3_length: 15; cdr3_aa: ASSPTLTGSVYNEQF
v_call: TRBV20-1; cdr3_length: 12; cdr3_aa: SARDGREREKLF
v_call: TRBV28; cdr3_length: 13; cdr3_aa: ASSLAPGGHNEQF
v_call: TRBV5-1; cdr3_length: 13; cdr3_aa: ASRTRDSLAYGYT
v_call: TRBV7-8; cdr3_length: 12; cdr3_aa: ASSPTSGIYEQY
v_call: TRBV20-1; cdr3_length: 13; cdr3_aa: SAKDTTLAKNIQY
v_call: TRBV20-1; cdr3_length: 12; cdr3_aa: SASPVMAKNIQY
v_call: TRBV5-1; cdr3_length: 13; cdr3_aa: ASSLKGTLSYEQY
v_call: TRBV20-1; cdr3_length: 11; cdr3_aa: SARGQAADTQY
v_call: TRBV9; cdr3_length: 14; cdr3_aa: ASSDTLVGQISVLT
v_call: TRBV5-1; cdr3_length: 11; cdr3_aa: ASGDLANDKQF
v_call: TRBV2; cdr3_length: 12; cdr3_aa: ASIGTRYQETQY
v_call: TRBV24-1; cdr3_length: 14; cdr3_aa: ATSYAQNTGPGELF
v_call: TRBV5-1; cdr3_length: 12; cdr3_aa: ASSLAGGDYGYT
v_call: TRBV5-1; cdr3_length: 14; cdr3_aa: ASSLGLAPPYNEQF
v_call: TRBV20-1; cdr3_length: 10; cdr3_aa: SARWPNTEAF
v_call: TRBV10-2; cdr3_length: 11; cdr3_aa: ASSEWLLYEQY
v_call: TRBV20-1; cdr3_length: 10; cdr3_aa: SAGRSPETQY
v_call: TRBV7-3; cdr3_length: 12; cdr3_aa: ASSFQGSGTEAF
v_call: TRBV18; cdr3_length: 11; cdr3_aa: ASSPPSADTQY
v_call: TRBV28; cdr3_length: 15; cdr3_aa: ASSGPPWGPPADTQY